The 26 T cell receptor beta chains presented below share a single source sample, sequenced in a study of T-cell memory formation after mild COVID-19. In TCRdb, the 5' RACE reads were re-called with MiXCR into one record per CDR3 protein. The data show about 270,000 distinct CDR3 sequences, more than 15% seen once. The sequenced sample was PBMCs or a T cell subset sorted from them (not recorded which). The receptors were sampled from a young man who had mild COVID-19 (a few samples of this study predate the infection). Cell type and time point are not known.

This chain joins TRBV10-3 and TRBJ2-3; D could derive from TRBD1 or TRBD2 (5 bases each). The CDR3 contains 16 residues. Germline values: CDR1 ENHRY, CDR2 SYGVKD. V lost 9 bases, J lost 0 bases, and 19 bases lay in between. The CDR3 region has the DNA TGTGCCATTAAAAGAGCCGGGACGGTCAGCACAGATACGCAGTATTTT. Its translation is CAIKRAGTVSTDTQYF.

This chain joins TRBV28 and TRBJ2-5; D gene unclear. The CDR3 length is 13 residues. Germline CDR1 MDHEN, CDR2 SYDVKM. The ends were cut back, 5 bases at V and 5 bases at J, with 12 bases in the middle. In DNA, the CDR3 is TGTGCCAGCAGTCCCCGGCCCTGGGAGACCCAGTACTTC. Amino acid sequence: CASSPRPWETQYF.

The genes are TRBV7-9 and TRBJ1-3; D ambiguous. Germline V lookup: CDR1 SEHNR, CDR2 FQNEAQ (reference sequence). The CDR3 runs 14 residues. The V and J ends lost 2 bases and 2 bases respectively, with 7 bases between them. The CDR3: CASSLWETGNTIYF. CDR3 nucleotide sequence: TGTGCCAGCAGCTTATGGGAAACTGGAAACACCATATATTTT.

This clonotype occurred a few times. V usage is TRBV28 and J usage is TRBJ2-5; D is undetermined. Germline V lookup: CDR1 MDHEN, CDR2 SYDVKM. V lost 3 bases, J lost 6 bases, and 8 bases lay in between. CDR3 length: 12 amino acids. The CDR3 sequence is CASSFYGQTQYF. CDR3 DNA sequence: TGTGCCAGCAGTTTTTATGGGCAGACCCAGTACTTC.

In this sample, this clonotype turned up a few times. CDR3 in amino acids: CSAPGGGTDTQYF. Here the CDR3 DNA reads TGCAGTGCCCCGGGGGGCGGCACAGATACGCAGTATTTT. This rearrangement joins TRBV20-1 to TRBJ2-3; TRBD2 is a possible D gene (7 bases). Germline V lookup: CDR1 DFQATT, CDR2 SNEGSKA (reference sequence). V was cut by 6 bases and J by 1 base, with 11 bases left in between. This CDR3 has 13 amino acids.

This clonotype was counted a few times. This sequence joins TRBV7-7 and TRBJ2-2, with D possibly called TRBD1 or TRBD2 (5 bases each). The CDR3 totals 16 residues. Trimming stripped 5 bases from V and 6 bases from J, with 19 bases between. The germline CDR1 and CDR2 sequences are SSHAT and FNYEAQ (reference sequence). The CDR3 sequence is CASSPGWDGPAGELFF. The CDR3 region has the DNA TGTGCCAGCAGCCCAGGCTGGGACGGACCCGCCGGGGAGCTGTTTTTT.

This clonotype turned up a few times. The chain has TRBV6-2 or TRBV6-3 and TRBJ2-3; tentatively, D is TRBD2 (6 bases). V lost 8 bases and J lost 1, with 10 bases in between. The CDR3 sequence is 13 residues long. Germline CDR1 and CDR2: MNHEY and SVGEGT. DNA of the CDR3: TGTGCCAGCCGATGGGGGGGCACAGATACGCAGTATTTT. It specifies CASRWGGTDTQYF.

In this sample, this clonotype turned up a few times. J is TRBJ1-2 and V is TRBV18; D unclear. V was pared by 1 base and J by 0 bases, with 9 bases between. The CDR3 covers 15 residues. CDR1 KGHSH and CDR2 LQKENI come from the germline V gene. The CDR3 DNA sequence: TGTGCCAGCTCACCACTCTTCCGAGCTAACTATGGCTACACCTTC. Translated: CASSPLFRANYGYTF.

This clonotype has a handful of counts. V and J are TRBV7-2 and TRBJ2-5, with D maybe TRBD1 (5 bases). The CDR3 sequence is 14 residues long. Between the trimmed V and J ends, which lost 5 bases and 1 base, there was a span of 11 bases. CDR1 and CDR2 (germline): SGHTA, FQGNSA. In DNA, the CDR3 is TGTGCCAGCAGCGCTATACAGGTCCAAGAGACCCAGTACTTC. Residues: CASSAIQVQETQYF.

This rearrangement joins TRBV4-1 to TRBJ1-2; D is unresolved. Germline V CDR1 and CDR2: MGHRA, YSYEKL. The CDR3 extends over 13 amino acids. With 2 bases removed from V and 5 bases from J, the gap between germline ends came to 9 bases. In DNA form, the CDR3 reads TGCGCCAGCAGCCAACCTGACCGATATGGCTACACCTTC. Its translation is CASSQPDRYGYTF.

The J gene is TRBJ2-3, the V gene TRBV28; 7 positions match TRBD2. Germline V gives CDR1 MDHEN, CDR2 SYDVKM. This CDR3 region has 13 residues. With V trimmed by 8 bases and J by 7 bases, 9 bases remained unmatched. The CDR3 here is CASLGLGEYTQYF. As DNA, the CDR3 is TGTGCCAGCCTCGGACTAGGGGAGTATACGCAGTATTTT.

This clonotype showed up just a few times. The chain is built from TRBV27 and TRBJ1-6; D gene ambiguous. The CDR3 is made up of 14 amino acids. CDR1 MNHEY and CDR2 SMNVEV come from the germline V gene (reference sequence). Trimming pared 3 bases from V and 3 bases from J, leaving 6 bases between. The CDR3 nucleotides are TGTGCCAGCAGTTTTAGAGGCTATAATTCACCCCTCCACTTT. Its protein product is CASSFRGYNSPLHF.

This clonotype has only a few counts. The chain uses TRBV5-1 and TRBJ1-1; D unresolved. V shed 2 bases and J shed 2 bases, with 7 bases lying between them. CDR3 length: 13 residues. Germline lookup yields CDR1 SGHRS and CDR2 YFSETQ. The CDR3 nucleotides read TGCGCCAGCAGCTTTACAGACAACACTGAAGCTTTCTTT. It yields the protein CASSFTDNTEAFF.

The rearrangement joins TRBV19 to TRBJ1-1; no clear D. V dropped 6 bases and J dropped 5 bases, with 19 bases sitting between them. Germline V gene data show CDR1 as LNHDA and CDR2 as SQIVND (reference sequence). The CDR3 has 15 amino acids. The CDR3 reads CASSFSLFGRTEAFF. CDR3 nucleotides: TGTGCCAGTAGCTTTAGTCTATTTGGGAGGACTGAAGCTTTCTTT.

The chain recombines TRBV6-2 or TRBV6-3 with TRBJ2-2; no clear D. CDR3 length equals 15 residues. Germline CDR1 MNHEY, CDR2 SVGEGT. The V gene lost 0 bases and the J gene lost 5 bases, with 10 bases spanning the gap. CDR3 in DNA: TGTGCCAGCAGTTACTCGGCAGGTGCTACCGGGGAGCTGTTTTTT. Residues: CASSYSAGATGELFF.

J is TRBJ2-3 and V is TRBV24-1; 7 nucleotides line up with TRBD1. The CDR3 runs 17 residues. Germline loops: CDR1 KGHDR, CDR2 SFDVKD. Losses at the gene ends were 3 bases for V and 0 bases for J; bases not matched to a gene: 8. CDR3 coding DNA: TGTGCCACCAGTGATGACACGACAGGGCTAAGCACAGATACGCAGTATTTT. Translating it yields CATSDDTTGLSTDTQYF.

This clonotype was seen ten or more times. This chain connects TRBV7-9 to TRBJ2-7, with D unclear. Trimming took off 5 bases at V and 2 bases at J, with 7 bases between the two ends. CDR1 SEHNR and CDR2 FQNEAQ come from the germline V gene (reference sequence). The CDR3 has 12 residues. The DNA of the CDR3 is TGTGCCAGCAGCACAGATACCTACGAGCAGTACTTC. It yields the protein CASSTDTYEQYF.

Here the CDR3 reads CASSSLGENTEAFF. As DNA, the CDR3 is TGTGCCAGCTCAAGTCTTGGGGAGAACACTGAAGCTTTCTTT. J is TRBJ1-1 and V is TRBV18; D remains unclear. The germline CDR1 and CDR2 sequences are KGHSH and LQKENI. The CDR3 covers 14 residues. V lost 5 bases, J lost 1 base, and 11 bases lay in between. Variable domain in full (rest from reference TRBV18 and TRBJ1-1): NAGVMQNPRHLVRRRGQEARLRCSPMKGHSHVYWYRQLPEEGLKFMVYLQKENIIDESGMPKERFSAEFPKEGPSILRIQQVVRGDSAAYFCASSSLGENTEAFFGQGTRLTVV.

The genes are TRBV15 and TRBJ2-3; 9 bases map to TRBD1. In germline, CDR1 is LNHNV, CDR2 YYDKDF (reference sequence). The J segment lost 6 bases and the V segment lost 1 base, leaving 11 bases of the junction unmatched. The CDR3 spans 17 residues. The CDR3 DNA sequence: TGTGCCACCAGCAGAGCACCTCGACAGGGGGTGGGTGATACGCAGTATTTT. It encodes CATSRAPRQGVGDTQYF.

The table lists this clonotype with a few counts. J is TRBJ2-1 and V is TRBV6-2 or TRBV6-3; TRBD2 agrees at 7 bases. The CDR3 consists of 13 residues. Germline-derived CDR1 and CDR2 are MNHEY and SVGEGT. Trimming removed 5 bases from V and 3 bases from J; junction bases left unmatched: 1. CDR3 bases: TGTGCCAGCAGTCCGGGGGGCTACAATGAGCAGTTCTTC. This gives the protein CASSPGGYNEQFF.

The rearrangement links TRBV24-1 to TRBJ1-2; D uncertain. Trimming removed 3 bases from V and 2 bases from J, with 9 bases in between. CDR3 length: 14 amino acids. The germline gives CDR1 KGHDR, CDR2 SFDVKD. The CDR3 nucleotides read TGTGCCACCAGTGATCGGGCGGGGAACTATGGCTACACCTTC. This encodes CATSDRAGNYGYTF.

There are a few counts of this clonotype. V is TRBV15 and J is TRBJ2-7; D possibly corresponds to TRBD2 (7 bases). The CDR3 covers 15 residues. The germline gives CDR1 LNHNV, CDR2 YYDKDF (reference sequence). V lost 3 bases to trimming and J lost 6 bases, with 18 bases between them. DNA for the CDR3: TGTGCCACCAGCAGTTCCGGGGGGCGCCCTGGCGAGCAGTACTTC. This sequence encodes CATSSSGGRPGEQYF.

This clonotype has just a few counts. This chain uses TRBV12-5 with TRBJ2-4; D perhaps matches TRBD1 (5 bases). CDR3 size: 16 residues. The ends were cut back, 5 bases at V and 0 bases at J, with 14 bases in the middle. Germline V CDR1 and CDR2: LGHNT, FRNRAP. CDR3 residues: CASGRDRSLAKNIQYF. The DNA for the CDR3 is TGTGCTAGTGGTAGAGACAGAAGTTTAGCCAAAAACATTCAGTACTTC.

In its sample, this clonotype was seen a few times. The V and J genes are TRBV7-8 and TRBJ1-1; perhaps TRBD1 as D (5 bases). This CDR3 region has 13 residues. CDR1 and CDR2 from the germline V gene are SGHVS and FQNEAQ. Deletions cut 1 base from V and 11 bases from J, with 14 bases between. DNA of the CDR3: TGTGCCAGCAGCTTAGAACAGGCCCGTGCTGCTTTCTTT. Its protein product is CASSLEQARAAFF.

This clonotype has more than one count but fewer than ten. The rearrangement uses TRBV7-2 and TRBJ1-4, with D maybe TRBD1 (5 bases). The CDR3 sequence is 15 residues long. Trimming stripped 2 bases from V and 0 bases from J, with 7 bases between. Germline assignment: CDR1 SGHTA and CDR2 FQGNSA. CDR3 sequence: CASSLRGPTNEKLFF. CDR3 DNA: TGTGCCAGCAGCTTAAGGGGACCAACTAATGAAAAACTGTTTTTT.

This clonotype was picked up a small number of times. The rearrangement uses TRBV7-3 and TRBJ2-3; 7 nucleotides agree with TRBD2. Per the germline V gene, CDR1 is SGHTA and CDR2 is FQGTGA. V was clipped by 5 bases and J by 1 base; unmatched bases: 3. CDR3 length: 14 amino acids. CDR3 in amino acids: CASSRDYRTDTQYF. The CDR3, as DNA: TGTGCCAGCAGCCGGGACTACCGCACAGATACGCAGTATTTT. Together with reference TRBV7-3 and TRBJ2-3, the CDR3 gives the full variable domain: GAGVSQTPSNKVTEKGKYVELRCDPISGHTALYWYRQSLGQGPEFLIYFQGTGAADDSGLPNDRFFAVRPEGSVSTLKIQRTERGDSAVYLCASSRDYRTDTQYFGPGTRLTVL.